The 25 T cell receptor beta chains listed next were all sequenced from one sample in a study of T cell repertoires in cytomegalovirus infection. No antigen has been assigned to these receptors. TCRdb re-derived calls from the reads in MiXCR, one entry per CDR3 protein. The table lists about 47,000 distinct CDR3 sequences, around 18% of them singletons. This specimen was CD8+ T cells from cultured PBMCs, taken from culture after CMV antigen stimulation. These receptors came from a human donor in good health (CMV status not recorded). Some clones in this sample may be carry-over from other donors' samples.

Worth noting for this clonotype: With a much larger clone just one base away, this may be a read error. The chain couples TRBV7-8 to TRBJ1-5; the D gene is possibly TRBD1 (6 bases). V was trimmed by 5 bases and J by 2 bases, leaving 25 bases between them. Germline V gene data show CDR1 as SGHVS and CDR2 as FQNEAQ. The CDR3 spans 19 residues. CDR3 sequence reads: CASSGDRDMGLDGNQPQHF. CDR3 DNA: TGTGCCAGCAGCGGTGACCGGGACATGGGCCTCGACGGCAATCAGCCCCAGCATTTT.

In its sample, this clonotype was seen many times. The rearrangement links TRBV7-9 to TRBJ1-2, with unresolved D. V was clipped by 3 bases and J by 2 bases, with 7 bases between them. CDR1 SEHNR and CDR2 FQNEAQ come from the germline V gene (reference sequence). The length of the CDR3 is 13 residues. The CDR3 DNA follows: TGTGCCAGCAGCTTTTCGCCCAACTATGGCTACACCTTC. This sequence encodes CASSFSPNYGYTF.

The J gene is TRBJ1-5, the V gene TRBV15, with TRBD1 matching 12 bases. The CDR3 contains 14 residues. The V gene end was trimmed by 5 bases and the J gene end by 7 bases; junction bases not matched to a gene: 3. Germline values: CDR1 LNHNV, CDR2 YYDKDF (reference sequence). The CDR3 DNA follows: TGTGCCACCAGCCCGGGACAGGGGGCCCAGCCCCAGCATTTT. Amino acid sequence: CATSPGQGAQPQHF. Full variable domain (missing parts from reference TRBV15 and TRBJ1-5): DAMVIQNPRYQVTQFGKPVTLSCSQTLNHNVMYWYQQKSSQAPKLLFHYYDKDFNNEADTPDNFQSRRPNTSFCFLDIRSPGLGDTAMYLCATSPGQGAQPQHFGDGTRLSIL.

V usage is TRBV24-1 and J usage is TRBJ2-2; D gene uncertain. Germline lookup yields CDR1 KGHDR and CDR2 SFDVKD. The V and J ends lost 9 bases and 2 bases respectively, with 12 bases between them. The CDR3 loop spans 14 amino acids. The CDR3: CATRRGLNTGELFF. The CDR3 DNA reads as TGTGCCACCCGTCGAGGATTAAACACCGGGGAGCTGTTTTTT.

This clonotype has just a few counts. The chain carries TRBV10-3 and TRBJ1-2; D is possibly TRBD1 (5 bases). The CDR3 sequence is 13 residues long. Trimming pared 8 bases from V and 1 base from J, leaving 11 bases between. The V gene's germline CDR1 is ENHRY and CDR2 SYGVKD. The CDR3 bases are TGTGCCATCGTTGACAGTGATAACTATGGCTACACCTTC. This gives the protein CAIVDSDNYGYTF.

This clonotype was found a few times. The chain joins TRBV2 to TRBJ2-3; 7 bases line up with TRBD2. The CDR3 consists of 15 residues. Losses at the gene ends were 7 bases for V and 6 bases for J; bases not matched to a gene: 13. Germline V gives CDR1 SNHLY, CDR2 FYNNEI. The CDR3 spells CASNKGGSGPDTQYF. For the CDR3, the DNA is TGTGCCAGCAATAAGGGCGGGAGCGGGCCGGATACGCAGTATTTT.

This clonotype was picked up many times. The chain has TRBV7-6 and TRBJ2-3; D is perhaps TRBD2 (7 bases). V was cut by 5 bases and J by 5 bases, with 20 bases left in between. The CDR3 consists of 16 residues. Germline CDR1 SGHVS, CDR2 FNYEAQ. CDR3 loop: CASSERTAGNLDTQYF. The CDR3 region has the DNA TGTGCCAGCAGCGAACGGACAGCGGGGAATCTAGATACGCAGTATTTT.

In this sample, this clonotype turned up a few times. This chain links TRBV23-1 with TRBJ1-1; D is undetermined. TRBV23-1 is treated as an ORF (open reading frame) with a function not yet certain. The CDR3 loop spans 14 amino acids. V lost 6 bases and J lost 1, with 12 bases in between. As DNA, the CDR3 is TGCGCCAGCAGACACCGGAGAAGGAACACTGAAGCTTTCTTT. Translated, it gives CASRHRRRNTEAFF.

The rearrangement uses TRBV19 and TRBJ2-3; TRBD2 aligns across 11 bases. Germline values: CDR1 LNHDA, CDR2 SQIVND (reference sequence). The CDR3 has 16 residues. With V trimmed by 5 bases and J by 1 base, 5 bases remained unmatched. The CDR3 sequence is CASSSVTSGGTDTQYF. The CDR3 nucleotides are TGTGCCAGTAGTTCCGTGACTAGCGGGGGCACAGATACGCAGTATTTT.

The rearrangement uses TRBV15 and TRBJ2-2; 8 nucleotides agree with TRBD1. The CDR3 is made up of 14 amino acids. The trim removed 4 bases at V and 3 bases at J, leaving 1 base unmatched. Per germline, CDR1 LNHNV and CDR2 YYDKDF (reference sequence). CDR3 DNA sequence: TGTGCCACCAGCACGGGACAGGACACCGGGGAGCTGTTTTTT. Translated: CATSTGQDTGELFF. The full variable domain, rest sourced from reference TRBV15 and TRBJ2-2, is DAMVIQNPRYQVTQFGKPVTLSCSQTLNHNVMYWYQQKSSQAPKLLFHYYDKDFNNEADTPDNFQSRRPNTSFCFLDIRSPGLGDTAMYLCATSTGQDTGELFFGEGSRLTVL.

The V call is TRBV28, the J call TRBJ2-2; 7 nucleotides agree with TRBD1. CDR3 length: 17 residues. V lost 6 bases and J lost 4; bases outside the gene matches: 14. Per the germline V gene, CDR1 is MDHEN and CDR2 is SYDVKM. CDR3 nucleotide sequence: TGTGCCAGCAGCTCATACACAGGGGTTGGTGCCACCGGGGAGCTGTTTTTT. This translates into CASSSYTGVGATGELFF.

The rearrangement links TRBV4-3 to TRBJ2-1; D is uncertain. CDR1 is LGHNA, CDR2 YSLEER, per germline. The CDR3 totals 12 residues. Between the trimmed V and J ends, which lost 1 base and 10 bases, there was a span of 8 bases. As DNA, the CDR3 is TGCGCCAGCAGCCAAGGCTTGGGAGAGCAGTTCTTC. Residues: CASSQGLGEQFF.

In regard to this clonotype: Germline is not matched at one junction end, which may reflect a read error. This chain joins TRBV7-6 and TRBJ2-1, with 11 bases lining up with TRBD2. CDR3 length: 15 amino acids. Germline V gene data show CDR1 as SGHVS and CDR2 as FNYEAQ. Written as DNA, the CDR3 is TGTGCCAGCAGCCTAGCGGGAGGTCTCTACAATGAGCAGTTCTTC. It specifies CASSLAGGLYNEQFF. Using reference TRBV7-6 and TRBJ2-1 for the parts outside the CDR3, the full variable domain is GAGVSQSPRYKVTKRGQDVALRCDPISGHVSLYWYRQALGQGPEFLTYFNYEAQQDKSGLPNDRFSAERPEGSISTLTIQRTEQRDSAMYRCASSLAGGLYNEQFFGPGTRLTVL.

There are many counts of this clonotype. The J gene is TRBJ2-3, the V gene TRBV11-2, with D possibly TRBD1 on 5 matching bases. The germline CDR1 and CDR2 sequences are SGHAT and FQNNGV. The CDR3 totals 16 residues. Between the trimmed V and J ends, which lost 1 base and 0 bases, there was a span of 11 bases. CDR3 sequence (DNA): TGTGCCAGCAGCTTAGGCCACAGGCCTAGCACAGATACGCAGTATTTT. Amino acids: CASSLGHRPSTDTQYF.

The chain employs TRBV4-2 and TRBJ2-7; 8 bases line up with TRBD1. Germline-derived CDR1 and CDR2 are LGHNA and YNFKEQ. The CDR3 runs 16 residues. J gave up 5 bases and V 1 base, and 10 bases lay outside the gene matches. The CDR3 spells CASSQVDRQGNHEQYF. The CDR3, as DNA: TGTGCCAGCAGCCAAGTCGACAGACAGGGGAACCACGAGCAGTACTTC.

This clonotype was seen many times. The chain uses TRBV27 and TRBJ1-5; D remains unclear. The ends were cut back, 2 bases at V and 3 bases at J, with 14 bases in the middle. The V gene's germline CDR1 is MNHEY and CDR2 SMNVEV (reference sequence). CDR3 length equals 16 residues. CDR3 amino acids: CASSLETWDDNQPQHF. The CDR3, as DNA: TGTGCCAGCAGTTTAGAGACATGGGATGACAATCAGCCCCAGCATTTT.

This clonotype was seen many times. J is TRBJ2-3 and V is TRBV7-2, with 12 positions matching TRBD2. V lost 5 bases to trimming and J lost 4 bases; unmatched junction nucleotides: 7. Germline V lookup: CDR1 SGHTA, CDR2 FQGNSA. The length of the CDR3 is 16 residues. For the CDR3, the DNA is TGTGCCAGCAGCCCTCCTAGCGGGGGGGCAGCAGATACGCAGTATTTT. This codes for CASSPPSGGAADTQYF.

A few counts support this clonotype. V and J are TRBV11-2 and TRBJ2-7; unclear D gene. The CDR3 runs to 15 residues. In germline, CDR1 is SGHAT, CDR2 FQNNGV. V was clipped by 2 bases and J by 6 bases, with 17 bases between them. The CDR3 here is CASSLRRQDLGEQYF. The CDR3 coding sequence is TGTGCCAGCAGCTTAAGGCGGCAGGACCTGGGCGAGCAGTACTTC.

V usage is TRBV14 and J usage is TRBJ2-3; D is uncertain. This CDR3 has 15 amino acids. The germline V gene encodes CDR1 SGHDN and CDR2 FVKESK. V lost 1 base and J 5 bases, leaving 13 bases between the germline ends. CDR3 in DNA: TGTGCCAGCAGCCAAGGCCCCGTCCTCCTAGATACGCAGTATTTT. Encoded protein: CASSQGPVLLDTQYF.

A few counts support this clonotype. The rearrangement links TRBV9 to TRBJ1-5; 8 bases are shared with TRBD1. With 10 bases clipped from V and 2 bases from J, the junction kept 2 bases outside the gene matches. CDR3 size: 12 residues. The germline CDR1 and CDR2 sequences are SGDLS and YYNGEE. CDR3 region: CASGGGNQPQHF. The CDR3 DNA reads TGTGCCTCAGGGGGCGGCAATCAGCCCCAGCATTTT.

This clonotype was counted at least ten times. The chain has TRBV6-2 or TRBV6-3 and TRBJ1-5; the D gene is possibly TRBD1 (5 bases). The CDR3 has 16 amino acids. V gave up 4 bases and J gave up 3 bases, with 16 bases separating them. Germline V gene data show CDR1 as MNHEY and CDR2 as SVGEGT. CDR3: CASSWDLLSLNQPQHF. The CDR3 nucleotides read TGTGCCAGCAGTTGGGACCTACTCTCCCTCAATCAGCCCCAGCATTTT.

This clonotype was counted ten times or more. The V call is TRBV11-2, the J call TRBJ1-1; no clear D. Trimming removed 0 bases from V and 3 bases from J, with 8 bases in between. CDR3 length equals 14 residues. Germline V CDR1 and CDR2: SGHAT, FQNNGV. The CDR3 DNA sequence: TGTGCCAGCAGCTTAGAAGGTTGGGACACTGAAGCTTTCTTT. Translation: CASSLEGWDTEAFF. The full variable domain, in which reference TRBV11-2 and TRBJ1-1 provide the parts outside the CDR3, is EAGVAQSPRYKIIEKRQSVAFWCNPISGHATLYWYQQILGQGPKLLIQFQNNGVVDDSQLPKDRFSAERLKGVDSTLKIQPAKLEDSAVYLCASSLEGWDTEAFFGQGTRLTVV.

This clonotype was detected a few times. V is TRBV20-1 and J is TRBJ2-2; 7 bases map to TRBD1. The CDR3 loop spans 13 amino acids. Trimming took 5 bases from V and 2 from J; bases not matched to a gene: 2. Germline lookup yields CDR1 DFQATT and CDR2 SNEGSKA (reference sequence). In DNA form, the CDR3 reads TGCAGTGCTGGGACAGCCAACACCGGGGAGCTGTTTTTT. This sequence encodes CSAGTANTGELFF.

Turning to this clonotype: Given a much more abundant clone one base away, this may be a read error. The J gene is TRBJ2-3, the V gene TRBV19; the match to TRBD1 covers 9 bases. Germline V gene sequence: CDR1 LNHDA, CDR2 SQIVND (reference sequence). The CDR3 is 16 amino acids. The CDR3 sequence: CTSSKPPGTGPDTQYF. The CDR3 coding sequence is TGTACCAGTAGTAAGCCCCCCGGGACAGGGCCAGATACGCAGTATTTT.

This clonotype was picked up a small number of times. The rearrangement links TRBV15 to TRBJ2-1; 12 nucleotides match TRBD2. CDR1 is LNHNV, CDR2 YYDKDF, per germline (reference sequence). V was clipped by 2 bases and J by 0 bases; unmatched bases: 17. The CDR3 covers 22 residues. As DNA, the CDR3 is TGTGCCACCAGCAGAACGCGAGGGACTAGCGGGTCATCTGACACCTCCTACAATGAGCAGTTCTTC. Protein sequence: CATSRTRGTSGSSDTSYNEQFF.